This entry is about one T cell receptor beta chain. This specimen comes from a study of blood T cell repertoires in COVID-19. TCRdb keeps only in-frame clones here, not all; method: immunoSEQ multiplex PCR. The table includes roughly 250,000 clones, roughly 89% detected once. The CDR3 is 15 amino acids. Germline V gene lookup returns CDR1 LGHNT and CDR2 FRNRAP. With 5 bases clipped from V and 5 bases from J, the junction kept 8 bases outside the gene matches. Researchers sorted participants into cohorts using their self-reported clinical history. Sequencing was performed on PBMCs or T cells enriched from blood (not recorded which). This TCR derives from a woman in her twenties or thirties with acute COVID-19. The rearrangement links TRBV12-5 to TRBJ2-5; TRBD1 agrees at 10 bases. CDR3: CASGRDRGSAETQYF. Here the CDR3 DNA reads TGTGCTAGTGGTCGGGACAGGGGTTCGGCCGAGACCCAGTACTTC.